The 18 T cell receptor beta chains reported below all come from one sample, sequenced in a study of cytomegalovirus exposure and HLA in healthy donors. PCR amplification relied on 60 Vbeta primers (plus 13 Jbeta primers). Method: immunoSEQ multiplex PCR; TCRdb's copy keeps in-frame clones and lacks some. This sample yields approximately 100,000 clones, of which more than 60% are seen a single time; approximately 2.5% belongs to the top ten. The sequenced sample consisted of PBMCs. All receptors come from a female donor in good health and CMV-seronegative.

This clone showed up just a few times. The CDR3 spells CASSPKRGYTEAFF. In nucleotides, the CDR3 is TGTGCCAGCTCACCAAAGAGAGGGTACACTGAAGCTTTCTTT. The chain uses TRBV18 and TRBJ1-1, with D uncertain. V was trimmed by 2 bases and J by 3 bases, leaving 10 bases between them. The CDR3 is 14 amino acids. Germline V gives CDR1 KGHSH, CDR2 LQKENI.

This clone was seen a handful of times. This sequence joins TRBV6-1 and TRBJ2-2; a weak D match, TRBD2 (6 bases). The CDR3 extends over 15 amino acids. The ends were cut back, 5 bases at V and 4 bases at J, with 14 bases in the middle. The germline gives CDR1 MNHNS, CDR2 SASEGT. The CDR3 bases are TGTGCCAGCAGTTCGGCGGGCGGGGCCACCGGGGAGCTGTTTTTT. Amino acid sequence: CASSSAGGATGELFF.

In regard to this clone: The germline gene is not matched at one end of the junction; a read error may be the cause. The rearrangement uses TRBV7-9 and TRBJ2-7, with 10 bases aligning to TRBD1. There are 16 residues in the CDR3. The germline gives CDR1 SEHNR, CDR2 FQNEAQ (reference sequence). This CDR3 reads CSSSAIGTGDPYEQYF. DNA of the CDR3: TGTTCCAGCAGCGCGATAGGGACAGGGGACCCTTACGAGCAGTACTTC.

The V call is TRBV6-5, the J call TRBJ1-2; 9 bases agree with TRBD1. Germline V gene sequence: CDR1 MNHEY, CDR2 SVGAGI. After removal of 6 bases from V and 3 bases from J, the junction contained 8 bases not matched to a gene. The CDR3 length is 15 residues. The DNA for the CDR3 is TGTGCCAGCAGGCCACCGGGACAGGGATACTATGGCTACACCTTC. Its translation: CASRPPGQGYYGYTF.

The chain recombines TRBV9 with TRBJ2-2, with D possibly TRBD1 on 7 matching bases. CDR3 length: 14 amino acids. Per the germline V gene, CDR1 is SGDLS and CDR2 is YYNGEE. Trimming shortened V by 6 bases and J by 5 bases, and 14 bases separated the two germline ends. The CDR3 DNA is TGTGCCAGCAACGCGGGACAGCTGACCGGGGAGCTGTTTTTT. Its protein is CASNAGQLTGELFF.

CDR3 nucleotides: TGTGCCAGCAGCGGCGGGTACACAGATACGCAGTATTTT. It specifies CASSGGYTDTQYF. The chain uses TRBV6-4 and TRBJ2-3; maybe TRBD2 (5 bases). V lost 6 bases and J lost 2, with 9 bases in between. The length of the CDR3 is 13 residues. The germline CDR1 and CDR2 sequences are MRHNA and SNTAGT.

This chain uses TRBV30 with TRBJ1-2; TRBD1 is a possible D gene (6 bases). This CDR3 comprises 13 residues. Trimming removed 2 bases at V and 7 bases at J, with 14 bases between. Per the germline V gene, CDR1 is GTSNPN and CDR2 is SVGIG (reference sequence). The CDR3 loop reads CAWSKGDTLGYTF. CDR3 nucleotide sequence: TGTGCCTGGAGTAAAGGGGACACTCTTGGCTACACCTTC.

This clone was seen more than once but under ten times. This sequence joins TRBV13 and TRBJ1-1; 7 positions agree with TRBD1. J gave up 7 bases and V 5 bases, and 13 bases lay outside the gene matches. The CDR3 loop spans 15 amino acids. Germline assignment: CDR1 PRHDT and CDR2 FYEKMQ (reference sequence). CDR3 sequence: CASSRNTFRDSEAFF. The CDR3 nucleotides read TGTGCCAGCAGCCGAAACACTTTCAGGGACAGTGAAGCTTTCTTT.

Regarding this clone: A read error may produce the germline difference seen at one junction end. The chain employs TRBV7-9 and TRBJ1-1; a possible D gene is TRBD1 (5 bases). Germline V lookup: CDR1 SEHNR, CDR2 FQNEAQ (reference sequence). The CDR3 runs to 12 residues. CDR3 in amino acids: CSSTEQGEVAFF. CDR3 nucleotides: TGTTCCAGCACCGAACAAGGGGAAGTAGCTTTCTTT. Full variable domain (rest looked up from reference TRBV7-9 and TRBJ1-1): DTGVSQNPRHKITKRGQNVTFRCDPISEHNRLYWYRQTLGQGPEFLTYFQNEAQLEKSRLLSDRFSAERPKGSFSTLEIQRTEQGDSAMYLCSSTEQGEVAFFGQGTRLTVV.

The rearrangement links TRBV19 to TRBJ2-3; maybe TRBD1 (5 bases). Deletions cut 9 bases from V and 3 bases from J, with 22 bases between. Per the germline V gene, CDR1 is LNHDA and CDR2 is SQIVND (reference sequence). This CDR3 contains 16 residues. The CDR3 coding sequence is TGTGCCAGCAGCCCCGTGCAAGGGGCAGTGACAGATACGCAGTATTTT. Translated, it gives CASSPVQGAVTDTQYF.

The chain combines TRBV15 with TRBJ2-5; weak D call: TRBD1 (6 bases). The V gene's germline CDR1 is LNHNV and CDR2 YYDKDF (reference sequence). V was trimmed by 5 bases and J by 4 bases, leaving 17 bases between them. This CDR3 is 15 amino acids long. This CDR3 is CATSQDRIVGETQYF. The CDR3 DNA reads as TGTGCCACCAGCCAAGACAGGATAGTAGGAGAGACCCAGTACTTC.

V usage is TRBV6-5 and J usage is TRBJ2-5; possibly TRBD2 for D (5 bases). Germline V gives CDR1 MNHEY, CDR2 SVGAGI. V lost 0 bases, J lost 5 bases, and 7 bases lay in between. This CDR3 comprises 13 residues. CDR3 coding DNA: TGTGCCAGCAGTTACTCTAGCGCGGAGACCCAGTACTTC. Translating gives CASSYSSAETQYF.

The chain joins TRBV6-1 to TRBJ1-2, with D perhaps TRBD1 (5 bases). The CDR3 spans 13 residues. The ends were cut back, 1 base at V and 3 bases at J, with 6 bases in the middle. Germline CDR1 MNHNS, CDR2 SASEGT. In nucleotides, the CDR3 is TGTGCCAGCAGTGAAGGGACACACTATGGCTACACCTTC. Amino acid sequence: CASSEGTHYGYTF.

The gene calls are TRBV7-6 and TRBJ1-1; a possible D gene is TRBD1 (5 bases). The germline V gene encodes CDR1 SGHVS and CDR2 FNYEAQ. The CDR3 loop spans 15 amino acids. V shed 1 base and J shed 0 bases, with 9 bases lying between them. The CDR3 nucleotides read TGTGCCAGCAGCTTAGAGGCAGGGTTGAACACTGAAGCTTTCTTT. It encodes CASSLEAGLNTEAFF.

A single count supports this clone. V and J are TRBV27 and TRBJ2-6, with D perhaps matching TRBD1 (5 bases). CDR3 length: 15 residues. Trimming cost V 7 bases and J 0 bases, with 10 bases left between them. Germline values: CDR1 MNHEY, CDR2 SMNVEV (reference sequence). The DNA for the CDR3 is TGTGCCAGCACCCCAGGGAACTCTGGGGCCAACGTCCTGACTTTC. It codes for CASTPGNSGANVLTF.

This chain uses TRBV11-2 with TRBJ1-1; D possibly corresponds to TRBD1 (6 bases). The length of the CDR3 is 15 residues. The germline V and J ends were trimmed by 0 bases and 14 bases, with 22 bases remaining between them. Germline-derived CDR1 and CDR2 are SGHAT and FQNNGV. The CDR3 region is CASSLDRGAKPTFFF. The CDR3 region has the DNA TGTGCCAGCAGCTTAGATCGGGGGGCAAAACCGACCTTCTTCTTT.

This sequence joins TRBV5-1 and TRBJ1-2; 9 bases align to TRBD1. The CDR3 runs to 14 residues. Germline V CDR1 and CDR2: SGHRS, YFSETQ. After removal of 4 bases from V and 8 bases from J, the junction contained 9 bases not matched to a gene. CDR3 residues: CASSEPGQGRGYTF. CDR3 DNA: TGCGCCAGCAGCGAGCCGGGACAGGGCCGCGGCTACACCTTC. The whole variable domain, remainder taken from reference TRBV5-1 and TRBJ1-2, is KAGVTQTPRYLIKTRGQQVTLSCSPISGHRSVSWYQQTPGQGLQFLFEYFSETQRNKGNFPGRFSGRQFSNSRSEMNVSTLELGDSALYLCASSEPGQGRGYTFGSGTRLTVV.

This chain joins TRBV5-4 and TRBJ1-2; a possible D gene is TRBD1 (6 bases). In germline, CDR1 is SGHNT, CDR2 YYREEE (reference sequence). With 2 bases removed from V and 6 bases from J, the gap between germline ends came to 11 bases. The CDR3 sequence is 13 residues long. The CDR3 nucleotides read TGTGCCAGCAGCTTACAGGGATGGGATGGCTACACCTTC. Translating gives CASSLQGWDGYTF.